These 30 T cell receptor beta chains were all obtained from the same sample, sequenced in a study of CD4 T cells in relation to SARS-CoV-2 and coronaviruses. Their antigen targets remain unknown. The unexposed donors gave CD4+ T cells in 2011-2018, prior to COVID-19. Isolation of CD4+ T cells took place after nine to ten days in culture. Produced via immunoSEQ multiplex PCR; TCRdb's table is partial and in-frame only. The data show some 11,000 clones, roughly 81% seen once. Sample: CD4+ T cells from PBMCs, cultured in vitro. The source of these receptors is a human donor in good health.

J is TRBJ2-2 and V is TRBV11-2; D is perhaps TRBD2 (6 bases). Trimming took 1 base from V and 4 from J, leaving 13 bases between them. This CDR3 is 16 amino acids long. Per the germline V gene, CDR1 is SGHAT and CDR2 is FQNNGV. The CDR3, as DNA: TGTGCCAGCAGCTTAGTGGGCGGGGTTGGCACCGGGGAGCTGTTTTTT. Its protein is CASSLVGGVGTGELFF.

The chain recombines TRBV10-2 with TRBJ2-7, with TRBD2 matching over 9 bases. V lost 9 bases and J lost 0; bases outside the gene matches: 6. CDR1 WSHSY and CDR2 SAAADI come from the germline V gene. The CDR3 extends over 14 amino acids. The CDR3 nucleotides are TGCGCCAGTCAAGCGGGGGGTAGCTCCTACGAGCAGTACTTC. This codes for CASQAGGSSYEQYF.

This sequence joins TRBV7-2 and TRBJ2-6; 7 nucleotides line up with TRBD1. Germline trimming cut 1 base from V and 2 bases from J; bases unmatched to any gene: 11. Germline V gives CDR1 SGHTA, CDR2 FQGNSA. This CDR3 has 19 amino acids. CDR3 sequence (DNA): TGTGCCAGCAGCTTAGGTCAGGGGGTAAGGTTGGCTGGGGCCAACGTCCTGACTTTC. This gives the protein CASSLGQGVRLAGANVLTF.

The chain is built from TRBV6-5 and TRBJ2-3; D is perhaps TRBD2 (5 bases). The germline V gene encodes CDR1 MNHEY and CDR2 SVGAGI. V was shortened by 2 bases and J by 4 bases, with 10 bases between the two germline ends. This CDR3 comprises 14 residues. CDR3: CASSYTRRADTQYF. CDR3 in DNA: TGTGCCAGCAGTTACACCAGGCGGGCAGATACGCAGTATTTT.

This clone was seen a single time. The CDR3 reads CASSSAGGAYEQYF. CDR3 DNA: TGCGCCAGCAGCTCGGCGGGGGGGGCCTACGAGCAGTACTTC. V usage is TRBV5-1 and J usage is TRBJ2-7; 9 bases line up with TRBD2. The CDR3 runs to 14 residues. V lost 3 bases to trimming and J lost 2 bases; unmatched junction nucleotides: 3. Per the germline V gene, CDR1 is SGHRS and CDR2 is YFSETQ.

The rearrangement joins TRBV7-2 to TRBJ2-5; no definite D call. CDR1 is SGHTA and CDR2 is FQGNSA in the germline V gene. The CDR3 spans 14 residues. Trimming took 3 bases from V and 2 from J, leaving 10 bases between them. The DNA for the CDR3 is TGTGCCAGCAGCTTGCCGACGGTACAAGAGACCCAGTACTTC. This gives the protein CASSLPTVQETQYF.

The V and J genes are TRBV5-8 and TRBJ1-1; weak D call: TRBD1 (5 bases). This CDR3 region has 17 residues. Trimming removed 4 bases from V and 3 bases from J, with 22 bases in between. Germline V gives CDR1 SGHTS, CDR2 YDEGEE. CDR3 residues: CASSLATDEPLDTEAFF. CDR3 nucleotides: TGTGCCAGCAGCCTGGCGACAGACGAGCCTCTGGACACTGAAGCTTTCTTT. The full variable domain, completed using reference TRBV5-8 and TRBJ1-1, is EAGVTQSPTHLIKTRGQQATLRCSPISGHTSVYWYQQALGLGLQFLLWYDEGEERNRGNFPPRFSGRQFPNYSSELNVNALELEDSALYLCASSLATDEPLDTEAFFGQGTRLTVV.

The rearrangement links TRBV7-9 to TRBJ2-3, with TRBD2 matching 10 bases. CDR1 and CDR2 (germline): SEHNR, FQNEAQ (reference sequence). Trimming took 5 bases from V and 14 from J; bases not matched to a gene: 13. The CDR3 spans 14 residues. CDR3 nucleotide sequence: TGTGCCAGCAGCCCACGGGTTAGCGGGAGGATTCTGTATTTT. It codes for CASSPRVSGRILYF.

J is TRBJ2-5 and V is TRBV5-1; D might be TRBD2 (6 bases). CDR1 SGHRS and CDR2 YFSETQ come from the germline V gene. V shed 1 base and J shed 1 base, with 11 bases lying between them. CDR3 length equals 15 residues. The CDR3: CASSLWAGSQETQYF. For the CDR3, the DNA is TGCGCCAGCAGCTTGTGGGCGGGATCCCAAGAGACCCAGTACTTC. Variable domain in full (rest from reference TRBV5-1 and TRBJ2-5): KAGVTQTPRYLIKTRGQQVTLSCSPISGHRSVSWYQQTPGQGLQFLFEYFSETQRNKGNFPGRFSGRQFSNSRSEMNVSTLELGDSALYLCASSLWAGSQETQYFGPGTRLLVL.

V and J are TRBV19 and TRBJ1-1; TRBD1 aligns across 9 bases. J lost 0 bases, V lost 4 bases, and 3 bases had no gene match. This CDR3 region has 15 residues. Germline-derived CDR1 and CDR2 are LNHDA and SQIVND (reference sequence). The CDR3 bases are TGTGCCAGTAGTAGGGACAGGGAGATGAACACTGAAGCTTTCTTT. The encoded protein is CASSRDREMNTEAFF.

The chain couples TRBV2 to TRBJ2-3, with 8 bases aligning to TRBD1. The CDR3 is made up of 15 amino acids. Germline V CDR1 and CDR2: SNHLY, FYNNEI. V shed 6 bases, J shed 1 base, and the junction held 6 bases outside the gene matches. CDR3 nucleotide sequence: TGTGCCAGCAGCGAGGGACAGGTACGCACAGATACGCAGTATTTT. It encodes CASSEGQVRTDTQYF.

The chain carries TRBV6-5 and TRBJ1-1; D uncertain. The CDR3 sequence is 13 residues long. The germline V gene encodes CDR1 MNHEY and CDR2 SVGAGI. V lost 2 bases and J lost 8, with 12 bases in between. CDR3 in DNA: TGTGCCAGCAGTTACCCCCCGCCGAGCGAAGCTTTCTTT. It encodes CASSYPPPSEAFF.

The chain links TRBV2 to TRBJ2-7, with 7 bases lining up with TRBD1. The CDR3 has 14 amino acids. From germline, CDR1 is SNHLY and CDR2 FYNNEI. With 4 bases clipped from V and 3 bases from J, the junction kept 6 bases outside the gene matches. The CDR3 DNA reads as TGTGCCAGCAGTGTATTGGGACAGAACTACGAGCAGTACTTC. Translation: CASSVLGQNYEQYF.

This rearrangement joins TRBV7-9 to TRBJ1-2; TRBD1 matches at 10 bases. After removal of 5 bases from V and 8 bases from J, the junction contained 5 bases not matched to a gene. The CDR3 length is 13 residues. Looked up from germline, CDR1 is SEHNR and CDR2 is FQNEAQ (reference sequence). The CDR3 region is CASSLTGGLGYTF. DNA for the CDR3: TGTGCCAGCAGCCTGACAGGGGGCCTGGGCTACACCTTC.

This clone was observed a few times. The CDR3 sequence is CASGPDGNYGYTF. The CDR3 DNA is TGTGCCAGCGGCCCTGACGGGAACTATGGCTACACCTTC. The chain combines TRBV2 with TRBJ1-2; D is uncertain. The V gene's germline CDR1 is SNHLY and CDR2 FYNNEI. The CDR3 sequence is 13 residues long. Trimming removed 8 bases from V and 2 bases from J, with 12 bases in between.

As DNA, the CDR3 is TGTGCCAGCAGATGGACAGGCGACCTTTACAATGAGCAGTTCTTC. It encodes CASRWTGDLYNEQFF. The chain joins TRBV6-6 to TRBJ2-1; 7 nucleotides match TRBD1. Germline CDR1 is MNHNY and CDR2 is SVGAGI (reference sequence). V shed 6 bases and J 4 bases; nucleotides not matched to a gene: 9. CDR3 length: 15 residues.

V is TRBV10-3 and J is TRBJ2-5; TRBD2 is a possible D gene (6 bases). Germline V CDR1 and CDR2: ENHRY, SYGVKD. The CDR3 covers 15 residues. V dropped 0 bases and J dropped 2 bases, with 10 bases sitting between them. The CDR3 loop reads CAISESTGAQETQYF. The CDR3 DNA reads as TGTGCCATCAGTGAGTCTACGGGAGCGCAAGAGACCCAGTACTTC.

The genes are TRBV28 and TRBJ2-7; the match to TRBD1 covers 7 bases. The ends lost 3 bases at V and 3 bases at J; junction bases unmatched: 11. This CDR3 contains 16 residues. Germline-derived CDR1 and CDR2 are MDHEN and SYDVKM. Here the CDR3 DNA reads TGTGCCAGCAGTTTCCCTCGACAGGGAGCAAGCTACGAGCAGTACTTC. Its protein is CASSFPRQGASYEQYF.

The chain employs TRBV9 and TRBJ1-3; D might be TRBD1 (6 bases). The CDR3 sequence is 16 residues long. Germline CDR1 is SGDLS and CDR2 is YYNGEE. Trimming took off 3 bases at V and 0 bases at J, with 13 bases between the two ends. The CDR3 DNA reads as TGTGCCAGCAGCGAAACCGGGACATACTCTGGAAACACCATATATTTT. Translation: CASSETGTYSGNTIYF. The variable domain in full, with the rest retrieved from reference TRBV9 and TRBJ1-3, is DSGVTQTPKHLITATGQRVTLRCSPRSGDLSVYWYQQSLDQGLQFLIQYYNGEERAKGNILERFSAQQFPDLHSELNLSSLELGDSALYFCASSETGTYSGNTIYFGEGSWLTVV.

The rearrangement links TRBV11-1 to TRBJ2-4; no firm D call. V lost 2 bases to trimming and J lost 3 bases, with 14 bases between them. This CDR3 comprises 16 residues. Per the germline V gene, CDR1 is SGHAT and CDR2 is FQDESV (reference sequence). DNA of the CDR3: TGTGCCAGCAGCTTAAGGGAAGAAAGGCACAAAAACATTCAGTACTTC. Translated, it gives CASSLREERHKNIQYF.

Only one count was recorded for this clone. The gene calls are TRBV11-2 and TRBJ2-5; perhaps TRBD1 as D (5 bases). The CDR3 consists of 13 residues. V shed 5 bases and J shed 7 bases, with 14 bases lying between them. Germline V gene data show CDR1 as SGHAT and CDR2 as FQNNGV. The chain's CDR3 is CASSTNGAVTQYF. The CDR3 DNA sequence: TGTGCCAGCAGCACCAATGGGGCCGTGACCCAGTACTTC.

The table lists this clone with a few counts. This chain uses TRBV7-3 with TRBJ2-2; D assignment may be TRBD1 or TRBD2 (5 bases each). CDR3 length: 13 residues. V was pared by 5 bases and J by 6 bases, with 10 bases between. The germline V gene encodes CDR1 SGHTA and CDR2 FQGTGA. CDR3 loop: CASSPGPPGELFF. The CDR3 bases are TGTGCCAGCAGCCCGGGGCCCCCCGGGGAGCTGTTTTTT.

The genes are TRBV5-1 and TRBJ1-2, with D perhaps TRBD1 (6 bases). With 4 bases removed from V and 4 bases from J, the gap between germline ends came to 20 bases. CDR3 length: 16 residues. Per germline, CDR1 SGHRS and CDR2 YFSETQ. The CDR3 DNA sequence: TGCGCCAGCAGCGCCGAGGGGGGGGCGCTTCTCTATGGCTACACCTTC. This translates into CASSAEGGALLYGYTF. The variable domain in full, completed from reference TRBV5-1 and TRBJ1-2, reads KAGVTQTPRYLIKTRGQQVTLSCSPISGHRSVSWYQQTPGQGLQFLFEYFSETQRNKGNFPGRFSGRQFSNSRSEMNVSTLELGDSALYLCASSAEGGALLYGYTFGSGTRLTVV.

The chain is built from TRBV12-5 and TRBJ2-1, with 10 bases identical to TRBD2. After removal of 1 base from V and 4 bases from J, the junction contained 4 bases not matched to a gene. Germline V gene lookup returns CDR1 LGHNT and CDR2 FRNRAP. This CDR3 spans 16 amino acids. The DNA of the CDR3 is TGTGCTAGTGGTTTGGAGGCTAGCGGGGGATACAATGAGCAGTTCTTC. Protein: CASGLEASGGYNEQFF.

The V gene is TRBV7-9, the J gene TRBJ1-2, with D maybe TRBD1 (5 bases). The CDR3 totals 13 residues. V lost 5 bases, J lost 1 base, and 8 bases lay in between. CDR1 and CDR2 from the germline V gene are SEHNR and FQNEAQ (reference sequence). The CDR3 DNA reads TGTGCCAGCAGCCCGACAGTTAACTATGGCTACACCTTC. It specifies CASSPTVNYGYTF.

This chain's CDR3 is CASSSSGDNEQFF. The DNA for the CDR3 is TGTGCCAGCAGCTCGTCGGGGGATAATGAGCAGTTCTTC. This chain uses TRBV11-3 with TRBJ2-1; tentatively, D is TRBD2 (6 bases). There are 13 residues in the CDR3. Per germline, CDR1 SGHNT and CDR2 YENEEA. V gave up 4 bases and J gave up 7 bases, with 11 bases separating them. Based on the CDR3 plus reference TRBV11-3 and TRBJ2-1, the full variable domain is EAGVVQSPRYKIIEKKQPVAFWCNPISGHNTLYWYLQNLGQGPELLIRYENEEAVDDSQLPKDRFSAERLKGVDSTLKIQPAELGDSAVYLCASSSSGDNEQFFGPGTRLTVL.

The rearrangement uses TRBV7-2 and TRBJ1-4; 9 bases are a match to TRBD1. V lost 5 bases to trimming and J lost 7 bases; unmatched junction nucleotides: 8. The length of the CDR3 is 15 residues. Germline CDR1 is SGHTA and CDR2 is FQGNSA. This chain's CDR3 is CASSPGHRGREKLFF. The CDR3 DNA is TGTGCCAGCAGCCCGGGCCACAGGGGGCGTGAAAAACTGTTTTTT.

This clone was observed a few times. The CDR3, as DNA: TGTGCCAGCAGCCCGACCAGGGGTGGGGTCCCCCCGGAGCTGTTTTTT. This codes for CASSPTRGGVPPELFF. V usage is TRBV7-9 and J usage is TRBJ2-2; maybe TRBD1 (6 bases). Between the trimmed V and J ends, which lost 5 bases and 10 bases, there was a span of 23 bases. CDR1 and CDR2 from the germline V gene are SEHNR and FQNEAQ (reference sequence). This CDR3 has 16 amino acids.

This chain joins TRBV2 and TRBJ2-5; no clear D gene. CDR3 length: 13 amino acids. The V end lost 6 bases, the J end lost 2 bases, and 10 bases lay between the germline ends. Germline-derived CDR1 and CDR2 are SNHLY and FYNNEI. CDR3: CASRRAPQETQYF. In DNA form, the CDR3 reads TGTGCCAGCAGACGGGCACCACAAGAGACCCAGTACTTC. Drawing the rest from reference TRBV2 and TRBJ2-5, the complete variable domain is EPEVTQTPSHQVTQMGQEVILRCVPISNHLYFYWYRQILGQKVEFLVSFYNNEISEKSEIFDDQFSVERPDGSNFTLKIRSTKLEDSAMYFCASRRAPQETQYFGPGTRLLVL.

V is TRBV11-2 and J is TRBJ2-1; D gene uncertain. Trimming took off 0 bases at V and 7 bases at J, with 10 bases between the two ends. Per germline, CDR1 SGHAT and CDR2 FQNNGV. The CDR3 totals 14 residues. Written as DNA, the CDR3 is TGTGCCAGCAGCTTAGACCAGGCTGGAAATGAGCAGTTCTTC. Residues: CASSLDQAGNEQFF.